This passage covers 20 T cell receptor beta chains from one sample sequenced in a study of CD4 T cells in relation to SARS-CoV-2 and coronaviruses. The method was immunoSEQ multiplex PCR; TCRdb's version includes in-frame clones alone and lacks a portion of them. Here the sample spans about 31,000 clones, about 70% being singletons. Their antigens remain unidentified. The sequenced sample was memory CD4+ T cells from PBMCs, cultured in vitro. These receptors were collected from an adult with COVID-19.

This clone was seen only once. The genes are TRBV5-4 and TRBJ2-1, with 8 bases fitting TRBD2. Trimming cost V 5 bases and J 2 bases; bases outside gene matches: 9. Germline CDR1 reads SGHNT; CDR2 reads YYREEE (reference sequence). The CDR3 length is 16 residues. The CDR3 DNA reads TGTGCCAGCAGACCTAGAACTAGCGGTGCCTACAATGAGCAGTTCTTC. Encoded protein: CASRPRTSGAYNEQFF.

For the CDR3, the DNA is TGTGCCAGCAGCCAAGGGCCTACGCAGTATTTT. It translates to CASSQGPTQYF. The chain has TRBV6-5 and TRBJ2-3; D is uncertain. Looked up from germline, CDR1 is MNHEY and CDR2 is SVGAGI. Trimming took 6 bases from V and 8 from J, leaving 9 bases between them. The CDR3 is 11 residues long.

The rearrangement uses TRBV7-2 and TRBJ1-3; D is undetermined. V gave up 5 bases and J gave up 1 base, with 12 bases separating them. CDR1 and CDR2 (germline): SGHTA, FQGNSA. The CDR3 is made up of 15 amino acids. In nucleotides, the CDR3 is TGTGCCAGCAGCCCCCGGACGGTTTCTGGAAACACCATATATTTT. Protein sequence: CASSPRTVSGNTIYF.

The gene calls are TRBV29-1 and TRBJ2-1; 8 bases agree with TRBD2. The CDR3 extends over 14 amino acids. V trimming: 7 bases; J trimming: 0 bases; junction bases outside the gene matches: 5. The germline CDR1 and CDR2 sequences are SQVTM and ANQGSEA. The CDR3 region is CSGQAGVSYNEQFF. In DNA, the CDR3 is TGCAGCGGGCAAGCGGGGGTCTCCTACAATGAGCAGTTCTTC.

This rearrangement joins TRBV10-3 to TRBJ2-3; D is unclear. This CDR3 contains 12 residues. Germline V gene data show CDR1 as ENHRY and CDR2 as SYGVKD. Trimming cost V 5 bases and J 0 bases, with 3 bases left between them. The CDR3 is CAISLSTDTQYF. Written as DNA, the CDR3 is TGTGCCATCAGTCTTAGCACAGATACGCAGTATTTT.

The rearrangement uses TRBV12-5 and TRBJ2-3; D is uncertain. The CDR3 is made up of 15 amino acids. The ends were cut back, 0 bases at V and 5 bases at J, with 12 bases in the middle. Germline CDR1 and CDR2: LGHNT and FRNRAP. For the CDR3, the DNA is TGTGCTAGTGGTTTGGTATATGAGCCGGTAGATACGCAGTATTTT. Translation: CASGLVYEPVDTQYF. Using reference TRBV12-5 and TRBJ2-3 for the parts outside the CDR3, the full variable domain is DARVTQTPRHKVTEMGQEVTMRCQPILGHNTVFWYRQTMMQGLELLAYFRNRAPLDDSGMPKDRFSAEMPDATLATLKIQPSEPRDSAVYFCASGLVYEPVDTQYFGPGTRLTVL.

V gene TRBV6-2 or TRBV6-3 combines with J gene TRBJ1-2, with D possibly matching TRBD1 (5 bases). Per the germline V gene, CDR1 is MNHEY and CDR2 is SVGEGT. This CDR3 contains 15 residues. V was clipped by 5 bases and J by 7 bases, with 20 bases between them. The CDR3 DNA sequence: TGTGCCAGCAGTACGAAACCCCCAGGGTATTCTGGCTACACCTTC. Translation gives CASSTKPPGYSGYTF.

Only a few counts were recorded for this clone. The V and J genes are TRBV10-1 and TRBJ2-1, with D possibly being TRBD2 (5 bases). Trimming removed 2 bases from V and 5 bases from J, with 7 bases in between. The CDR3 spans 13 residues. CDR1 is WNHNN and CDR2 is SYGVQD in the germline V gene (reference sequence). CDR3 loop: CASSEGLNNEQFF. DNA for the CDR3: TGCGCCAGCAGTGAGGGACTTAACAATGAGCAGTTCTTC.

J is TRBJ2-7 and V is TRBV10-3; 8 nucleotides align to TRBD1. Trimming at V came to 6 bases and at J to 2 bases, leaving 6 bases not matched to a gene. The CDR3 covers 14 residues. Germline V gene data show CDR1 as ENHRY and CDR2 as SYGVKD. The chain's CDR3 is CAISPRQGPYEQYF. The CDR3 coding sequence is TGTGCCATCAGCCCTCGACAGGGGCCCTACGAGCAGTACTTC.

This clone was observed a handful of times. The chain links TRBV30 to TRBJ1-5; the match to TRBD1 covers 10 bases. This CDR3 spans 18 amino acids. The germline V gene has CDR1 GTSNPN and CDR2 SVGIG (reference sequence). V trimming: 3 bases; J trimming: 3 bases; junction bases outside the gene matches: 14. The CDR3 here is CAWSTGTGDFLLNQPQHF. The CDR3 coding sequence is TGTGCCTGGAGCACCGGGACAGGGGATTTCTTACTCAATCAGCCCCAGCATTTT.

The V gene is TRBV5-1, the J gene TRBJ1-4; weak D call: TRBD1 (5 bases). The germline V and J ends were trimmed by 5 bases and 8 bases, with 16 bases remaining between them. Germline-derived CDR1 and CDR2 are SGHRS and YFSETQ. This CDR3 comprises 14 residues. The DNA for the CDR3 is TGCGCCAGCAGAGTGGGAGGGGCAGGGGAAAAACTGTTTTTT. Protein sequence: CASRVGGAGEKLFF.

This clone was counted a few times. In DNA form, the CDR3 reads TGTGCCTGGAGTTCAGGGGTTAGCGAGCAGTACTTC. Encoded protein: CAWSSGVSEQYF. The chain links TRBV30 to TRBJ2-7, with a possible D match to TRBD1 (6 bases). Trimming pared 2 bases from V and 6 bases from J, leaving 11 bases between. The length of the CDR3 is 12 residues. From germline, CDR1 is GTSNPN and CDR2 SVGIG (reference sequence).

The V call is TRBV6-6, the J call TRBJ2-3; D uncertain. This CDR3 has 12 residues. V dropped 4 bases and J dropped 5 bases, with 7 bases sitting between them. Germline V gene lookup returns CDR1 MNHNY and CDR2 SVGAGI (reference sequence). As DNA, the CDR3 is TGTGCCAGCAGTTTCGGAAGAGATACGCAGTATTTT. Its translation: CASSFGRDTQYF.

The chain links TRBV5-4 to TRBJ1-3; D call uncertain. This CDR3 contains 15 residues. Germline CDR1 SGHNT, CDR2 YYREEE (reference sequence). Trimming took 4 bases from V and 0 from J, leaving 11 bases between them. CDR3 bases: TGTGCCAGCAGCGGAGTGACCAGCTCTGGAAACACCATATATTTT. Translation: CASSGVTSSGNTIYF. Using reference TRBV5-4 and TRBJ1-3 for the parts outside the CDR3, the full variable domain is ETGVTQSPTHLIKTRGQQVTLRCSSQSGHNTVSWYQQALGQGPQFIFQYYREEENGRGNFPPRFSGLQFPNYSSELNVNALELDDSALYLCASSGVTSSGNTIYFGEGSWLTVV.

The V call is TRBV4-1, the J call TRBJ2-4; D possibly uses TRBD1 or TRBD2 (6 bases each). Germline CDR1 reads MGHRA; CDR2 reads YSYEKL. Trimming took off 1 base at V and 6 bases at J, with 16 bases between the two ends. The CDR3 is 16 amino acids. The CDR3 coding sequence is TGCGCCAGCAGCCAAGCCCCCCCCGGGGGCAGAAACATTCAGTACTTC. The encoded protein is CASSQAPPGGRNIQYF.

This rearrangement joins TRBV29-1 to TRBJ1-2, with D uncertain. Between the trimmed V and J ends, which lost 4 bases and 2 bases, there was a span of 11 bases. This CDR3 has 13 residues. Germline values: CDR1 SQVTM, CDR2 ANQGSEA. The CDR3 loop is CSVVEGENYGYTF. The DNA of the CDR3 is TGCAGCGTTGTCGAGGGAGAGAACTATGGCTACACCTTC.

This rearrangement joins TRBV28 to TRBJ2-3, with 11 bases fitting TRBD2. V lost 8 bases to trimming and J lost 3 bases; unmatched junction nucleotides: 10. Germline CDR1 reads MDHEN; CDR2 reads SYDVKM. The CDR3 consists of 16 residues. The CDR3 spells CASGLPRLAGTDTQYF. CDR3 in DNA: TGTGCCAGCGGACTTCCAAGACTAGCGGGAACAGATACGCAGTATTTT.

The chain links TRBV5-4 to TRBJ2-2; D is ambiguous. Looked up from germline, CDR1 is SGHNT and CDR2 is YYREEE (reference sequence). V was trimmed by 0 bases and J by 5 bases, leaving 11 bases between them. The CDR3 has 15 amino acids. The CDR3 protein is CASSLGLFPTGELFF. CDR3 nucleotide sequence: TGTGCCAGCAGCTTGGGGCTTTTCCCTACCGGGGAGCTGTTTTTT.

The chain employs TRBV20-1 and TRBJ2-2; 10 bases line up with TRBD2. This CDR3 spans 16 amino acids. V lost 3 bases to trimming and J lost 7 bases; unmatched junction nucleotides: 11. CDR1 and CDR2 from the germline V gene are DFQATT and SNEGSKA (reference sequence). The CDR3 DNA sequence: TGCAGTGCTAGTAAACCTAGCGGGAGAGTGGACGGGGAGCTGTTTTTT. Protein sequence: CSASKPSGRVDGELFF.

The chain uses TRBV4-2 and TRBJ2-1; TRBD2 agrees at 9 bases. Germline CDR1 is LGHNA and CDR2 is YNFKEQ. This CDR3 is 16 amino acids long. With V trimmed by 0 bases and J by 6 bases, 6 bases remained unmatched. CDR3 bases: TGTGCCAGCAGCCAAGATTTGCGGGAGGGCCGCAATGAGCAGTTCTTC. It yields the protein CASSQDLREGRNEQFF.